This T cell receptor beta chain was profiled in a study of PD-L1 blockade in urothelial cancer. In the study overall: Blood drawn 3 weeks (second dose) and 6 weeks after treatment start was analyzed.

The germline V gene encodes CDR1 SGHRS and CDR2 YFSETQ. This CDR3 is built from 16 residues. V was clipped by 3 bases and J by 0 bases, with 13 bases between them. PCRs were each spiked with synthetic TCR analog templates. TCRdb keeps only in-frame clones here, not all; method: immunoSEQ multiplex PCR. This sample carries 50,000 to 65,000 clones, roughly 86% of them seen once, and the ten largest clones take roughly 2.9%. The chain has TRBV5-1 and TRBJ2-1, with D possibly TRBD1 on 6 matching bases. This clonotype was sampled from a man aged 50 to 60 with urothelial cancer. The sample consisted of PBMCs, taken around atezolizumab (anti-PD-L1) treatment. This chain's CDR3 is CASSSGTRSSYNEQFF. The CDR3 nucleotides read TGCGCCAGCAGCTCCGGGACACGGAGCTCCTACAATGAGCAGTTCTTC.